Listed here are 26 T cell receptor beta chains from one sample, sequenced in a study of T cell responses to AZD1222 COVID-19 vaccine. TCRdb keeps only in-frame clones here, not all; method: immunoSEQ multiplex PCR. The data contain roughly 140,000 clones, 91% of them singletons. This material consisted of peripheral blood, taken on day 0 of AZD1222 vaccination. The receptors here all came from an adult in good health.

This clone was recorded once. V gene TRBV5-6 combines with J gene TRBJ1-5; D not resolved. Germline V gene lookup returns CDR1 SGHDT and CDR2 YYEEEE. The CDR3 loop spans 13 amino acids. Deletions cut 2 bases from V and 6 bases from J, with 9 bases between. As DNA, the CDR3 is TGTGCCAGCAGCTTTTCCAGGTTTCAGCCCCAGCATTTT. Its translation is CASSFSRFQPQHF.

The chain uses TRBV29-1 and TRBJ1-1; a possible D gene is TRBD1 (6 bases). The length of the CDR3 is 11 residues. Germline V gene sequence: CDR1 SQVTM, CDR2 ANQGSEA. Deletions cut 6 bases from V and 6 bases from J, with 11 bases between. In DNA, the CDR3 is TGCAGCGTACGAACAGGGCCTGAAGCTTTCTTT. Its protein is CSVRTGPEAFF.

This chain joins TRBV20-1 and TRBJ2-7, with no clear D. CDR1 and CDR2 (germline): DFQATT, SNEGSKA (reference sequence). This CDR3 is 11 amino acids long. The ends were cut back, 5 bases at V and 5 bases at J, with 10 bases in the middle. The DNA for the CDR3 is TGCAGTGCTTCCTTCAACGACGAGCAGTACTTC. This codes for CSASFNDEQYF.

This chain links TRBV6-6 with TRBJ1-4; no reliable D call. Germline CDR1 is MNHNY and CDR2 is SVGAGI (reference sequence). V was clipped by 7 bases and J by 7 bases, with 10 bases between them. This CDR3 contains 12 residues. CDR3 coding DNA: TGTGCCAGCACCCCGGGTACTGAAAAACTGTTTTTT. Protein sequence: CASTPGTEKLFF.

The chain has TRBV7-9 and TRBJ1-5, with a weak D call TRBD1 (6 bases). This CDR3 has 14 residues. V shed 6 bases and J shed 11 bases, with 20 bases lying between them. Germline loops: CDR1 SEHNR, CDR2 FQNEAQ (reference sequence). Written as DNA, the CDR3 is TGTGCCAGCAGTCATACACAGGGTCCTGAAGCCCAGCATTTT. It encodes CASSHTQGPEAQHF.

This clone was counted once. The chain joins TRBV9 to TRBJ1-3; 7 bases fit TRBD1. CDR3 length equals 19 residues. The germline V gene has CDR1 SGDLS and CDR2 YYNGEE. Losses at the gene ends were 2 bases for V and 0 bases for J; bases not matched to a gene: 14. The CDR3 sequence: CASSVAGTALISSGNTIYF. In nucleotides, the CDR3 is TGTGCCAGCAGCGTTGCAGGGACAGCCCTCATCTCCTCTGGAAACACCATATATTTT.

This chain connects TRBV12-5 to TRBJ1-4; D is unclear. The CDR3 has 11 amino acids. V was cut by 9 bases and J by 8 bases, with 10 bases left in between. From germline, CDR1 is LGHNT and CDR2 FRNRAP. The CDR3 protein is CASGVGEKLFF. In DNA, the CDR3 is TGTGCTAGCGGGGTGGGGGAAAAACTGTTTTTT.

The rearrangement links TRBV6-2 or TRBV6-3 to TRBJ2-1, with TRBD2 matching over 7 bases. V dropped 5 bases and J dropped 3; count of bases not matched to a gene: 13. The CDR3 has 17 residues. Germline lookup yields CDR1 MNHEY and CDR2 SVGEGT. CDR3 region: CASSDHVTSVGYNEQFF. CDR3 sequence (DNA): TGTGCCAGCAGTGACCACGTTACTAGCGTTGGCTACAATGAGCAGTTCTTC.

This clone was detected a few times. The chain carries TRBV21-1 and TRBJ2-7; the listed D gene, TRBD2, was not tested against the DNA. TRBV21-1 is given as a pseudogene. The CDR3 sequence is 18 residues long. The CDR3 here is CASPPIWGMRLRGYEQYF. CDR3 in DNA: TGTGCCAGTCCGCCTATTTGGGGAATGAGACTACGAGGATACGAGCAGTACTTC.

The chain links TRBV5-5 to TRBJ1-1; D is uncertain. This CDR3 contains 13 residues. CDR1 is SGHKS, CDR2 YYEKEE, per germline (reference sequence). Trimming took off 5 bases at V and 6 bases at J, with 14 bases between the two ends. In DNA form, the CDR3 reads TGTGCCAGCAGTTCATGGGTAGGCTCTGAAGCTTTCTTT. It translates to CASSSWVGSEAFF.

Here the CDR3 DNA reads TGCAGCGCCAGGGGAGGGATATCCCTGAACACTGAAGCTTTCTTT. As protein: CSARGGISLNTEAFF. The chain employs TRBV29-1 and TRBJ1-1; possible D gene TRBD1, 6 bases. Germline CDR1 is SQVTM and CDR2 is ANQGSEA. The CDR3 extends over 15 amino acids. The germline V and J ends were trimmed by 7 bases and 0 bases, with 18 bases remaining between them.

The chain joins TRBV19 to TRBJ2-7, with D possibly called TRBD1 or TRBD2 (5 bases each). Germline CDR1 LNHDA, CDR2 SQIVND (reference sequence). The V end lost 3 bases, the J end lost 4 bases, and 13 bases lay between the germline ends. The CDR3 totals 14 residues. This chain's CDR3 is CASSIQGRRYEQYF. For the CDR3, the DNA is TGTGCCAGTAGTATTCAGGGACGGAGGTACGAGCAGTACTTC.

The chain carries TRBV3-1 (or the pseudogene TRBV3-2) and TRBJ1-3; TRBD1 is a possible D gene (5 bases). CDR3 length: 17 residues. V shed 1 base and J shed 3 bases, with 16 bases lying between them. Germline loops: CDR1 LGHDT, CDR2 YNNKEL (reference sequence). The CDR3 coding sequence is TGTGCCAGCAGCCAAGTCCGCCCGGGGGTGGGTGGAAACACCATATATTTT. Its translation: CASSQVRPGVGGNTIYF.

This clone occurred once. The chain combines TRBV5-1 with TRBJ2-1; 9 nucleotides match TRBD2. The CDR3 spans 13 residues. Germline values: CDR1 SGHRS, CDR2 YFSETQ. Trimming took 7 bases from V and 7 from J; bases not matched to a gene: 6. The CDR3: CASRLGLANEQFF. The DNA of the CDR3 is TGCGCCAGCCGATTGGGACTAGCTAATGAGCAGTTCTTC.

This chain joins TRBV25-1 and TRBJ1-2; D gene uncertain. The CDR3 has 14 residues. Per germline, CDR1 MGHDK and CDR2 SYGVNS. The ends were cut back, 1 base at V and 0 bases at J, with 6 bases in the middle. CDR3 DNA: TGTGCCAGCAGTGAATCCTCAACTAACTATGGCTACACCTTC. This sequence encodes CASSESSTNYGYTF.

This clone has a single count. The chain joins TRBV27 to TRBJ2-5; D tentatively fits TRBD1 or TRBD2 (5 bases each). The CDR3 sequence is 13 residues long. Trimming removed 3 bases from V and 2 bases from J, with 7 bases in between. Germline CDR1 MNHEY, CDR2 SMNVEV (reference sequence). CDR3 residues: CASSFWGQETQYF. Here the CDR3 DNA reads TGTGCCAGCAGTTTCTGGGGGCAAGAGACCCAGTACTTC.

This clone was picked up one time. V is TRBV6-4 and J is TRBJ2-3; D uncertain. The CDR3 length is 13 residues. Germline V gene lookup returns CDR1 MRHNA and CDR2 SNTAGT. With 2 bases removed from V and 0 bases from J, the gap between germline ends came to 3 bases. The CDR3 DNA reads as TGTGCCAGCAGTGACGGAAGCACAGATACGCAGTATTTT. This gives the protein CASSDGSTDTQYF.

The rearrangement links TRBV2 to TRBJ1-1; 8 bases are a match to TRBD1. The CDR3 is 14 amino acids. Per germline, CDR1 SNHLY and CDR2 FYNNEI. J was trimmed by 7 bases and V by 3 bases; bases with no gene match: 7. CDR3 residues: CASSDADRVVEAFF. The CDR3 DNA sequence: TGTGCCAGCAGTGACGCGGACAGGGTTGTTGAAGCTTTCTTT.

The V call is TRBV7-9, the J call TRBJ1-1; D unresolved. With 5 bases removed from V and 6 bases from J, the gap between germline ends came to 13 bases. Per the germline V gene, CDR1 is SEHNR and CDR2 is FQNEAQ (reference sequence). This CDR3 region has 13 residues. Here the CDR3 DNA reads TGTGCCAGCAGCCCCACCCACGGGGCTGAAGCTTTCTTT. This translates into CASSPTHGAEAFF. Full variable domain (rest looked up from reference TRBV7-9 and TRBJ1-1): DTGVSQNPRHKITKRGQNVTFRCDPISEHNRLYWYRQTLGQGPEFLTYFQNEAQLEKSRLLSDRFSAERPKGSFSTLEIQRTEQGDSAMYLCASSPTHGAEAFFGQGTRLTVV.

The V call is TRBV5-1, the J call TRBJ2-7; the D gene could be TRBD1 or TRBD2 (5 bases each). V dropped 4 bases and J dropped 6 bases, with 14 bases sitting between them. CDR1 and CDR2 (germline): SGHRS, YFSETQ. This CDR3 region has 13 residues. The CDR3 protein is CASSLEWGFEQYF. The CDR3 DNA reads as TGCGCCAGCAGCCTCGAATGGGGGTTCGAGCAGTACTTC. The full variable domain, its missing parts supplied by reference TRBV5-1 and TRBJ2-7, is KAGVTQTPRYLIKTRGQQVTLSCSPISGHRSVSWYQQTPGQGLQFLFEYFSETQRNKGNFPGRFSGRQFSNSRSEMNVSTLELGDSALYLCASSLEWGFEQYFGPGTRLTVT.

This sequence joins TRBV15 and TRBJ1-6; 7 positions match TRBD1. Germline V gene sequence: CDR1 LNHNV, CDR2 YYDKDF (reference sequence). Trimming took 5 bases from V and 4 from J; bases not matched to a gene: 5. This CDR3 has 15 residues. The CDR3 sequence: CATSGRGLYNSPLHF. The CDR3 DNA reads TGTGCCACCAGCGGGAGGGGGCTGTATAATTCACCCCTCCACTTT. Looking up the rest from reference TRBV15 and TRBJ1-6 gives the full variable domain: DAMVIQNPRYQVTQFGKPVTLSCSQTLNHNVMYWYQQKSSQAPKLLFHYYDKDFNNEADTPDNFQSRRPNTSFCFLDIRSPGLGDTAMYLCATSGRGLYNSPLHFGNGTRLTVT.

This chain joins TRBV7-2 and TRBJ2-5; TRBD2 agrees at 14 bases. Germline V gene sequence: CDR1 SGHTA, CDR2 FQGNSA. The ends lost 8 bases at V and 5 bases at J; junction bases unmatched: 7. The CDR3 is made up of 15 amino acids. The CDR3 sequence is CASSTSGGAGETQYF. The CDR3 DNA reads TGTGCCAGCTCGACTAGCGGGGGGGCCGGGGAGACCCAGTACTTC.

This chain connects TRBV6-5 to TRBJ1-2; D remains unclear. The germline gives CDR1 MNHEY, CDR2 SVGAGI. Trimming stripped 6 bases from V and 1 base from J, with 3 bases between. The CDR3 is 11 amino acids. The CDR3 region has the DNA TGTGCCAGCAGGCATAACTATGGCTACACCTTC. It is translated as CASRHNYGYTF.

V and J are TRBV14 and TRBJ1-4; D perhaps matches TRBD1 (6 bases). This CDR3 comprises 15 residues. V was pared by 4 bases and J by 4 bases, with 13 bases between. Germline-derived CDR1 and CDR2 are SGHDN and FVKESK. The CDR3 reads CASSPLGTHNEKLFF. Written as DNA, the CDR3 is TGTGCCAGCAGCCCGCTCGGGACACATAATGAAAAACTGTTTTTT.

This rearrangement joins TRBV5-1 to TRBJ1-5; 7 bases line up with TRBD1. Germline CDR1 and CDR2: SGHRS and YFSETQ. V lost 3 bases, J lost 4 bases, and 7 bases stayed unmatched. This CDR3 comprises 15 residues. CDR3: CASSWTGGTNQPQHF. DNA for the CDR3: TGCGCCAGCAGCTGGACAGGAGGAACTAATCAGCCCCAGCATTTT.

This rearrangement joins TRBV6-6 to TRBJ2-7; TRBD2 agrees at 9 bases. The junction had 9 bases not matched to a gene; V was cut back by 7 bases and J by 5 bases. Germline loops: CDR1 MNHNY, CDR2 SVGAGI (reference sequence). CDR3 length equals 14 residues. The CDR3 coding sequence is TGTGCCAGCATGCCGGCTAGCGGGGCCAACGAGCAGTACTTC. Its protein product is CASMPASGANEQYF.